These 4 T cell receptor beta chains were all obtained from the same sample, sequenced in a study of shared clonotypes between healthy human individuals (TCRdb year 2020). CD8 naive samples were CD45RO-negative cells positively selected for CCR7, giving a CD45RA+CCR7+ population that excluded TemRA cells. The protocol used for the library was the immunoSEQ multiplex PCR assay. In TCRdb, the immuneACCESS table is reduced to in-frame sequences with V and J assigned. These tables do not hold every clone; where another copy was compared, an unresolved V gene accounts for under half, and the others remain unexplained. This sample gives approximately 1.9 million clones in total; 93% of them show up just once. About 1.7% of the sample lies in the top ten. Sample: naive CD8+ T cells from PBMCs. The cell subset or site tag for this specimen amounts to: CD45RA+CCR7+. The receptor set was obtained from a man aged 18 to 35 in good health. Some clones in this sample may be carry-over from other donors' samples.

The table lists this clone with a count of one. This chain uses TRBV28 with TRBJ2-5; tentatively, D is TRBD1 or TRBD2 (5 bases each). This CDR3 spans 15 amino acids. V lost 6 bases and J lost 4, with 18 bases in between. CDR1 MDHEN and CDR2 SYDVKM come from the germline V gene. The CDR3 spells CASRRGLGSRETQYF. The CDR3, as DNA: TGTGCCAGCAGGAGGGGCCTGGGGTCTAGAGAGACCCAGTACTTC.

V is TRBV5-1 and J is TRBJ2-1; weak D call: TRBD1 (5 bases). CDR3 length: 15 residues. With 0 bases removed from V and 8 bases from J, the gap between germline ends came to 15 bases. The germline V gene has CDR1 SGHRS and CDR2 YFSETQ. In DNA form, the CDR3 reads TGCGCCAGCAGCTTGGAGGCAGGGAATTTCGATGAGCAGTTCTTC. It codes for CASSLEAGNFDEQFF.

This chain joins TRBV19 and TRBJ2-1, with no clear D. V was clipped by 10 bases and J by 1 base, with 20 bases between them. Germline V gives CDR1 LNHDA, CDR2 SQIVND (reference sequence). CDR3 length: 16 amino acids. CDR3 sequence: CATKGPTSGSYNEQFF. The CDR3 DNA is TGTGCCACAAAAGGCCCGACCTCCGGATCCTACAATGAGCAGTTCTTC.

The gene calls are TRBV7-2 and TRBJ1-2; D perhaps matches TRBD1 (5 bases). The length of the CDR3 is 16 residues. CDR1 is SGHTA, CDR2 FQGNSA, per germline. With 6 bases removed from V and 5 bases from J, the gap between germline ends came to 22 bases. CDR3 DNA: TGTGCCAGCAGGACTGGGGTAGGGGTCGAATTTTATGGCTACACCTTC. Translation gives CASRTGVGVEFYGYTF.